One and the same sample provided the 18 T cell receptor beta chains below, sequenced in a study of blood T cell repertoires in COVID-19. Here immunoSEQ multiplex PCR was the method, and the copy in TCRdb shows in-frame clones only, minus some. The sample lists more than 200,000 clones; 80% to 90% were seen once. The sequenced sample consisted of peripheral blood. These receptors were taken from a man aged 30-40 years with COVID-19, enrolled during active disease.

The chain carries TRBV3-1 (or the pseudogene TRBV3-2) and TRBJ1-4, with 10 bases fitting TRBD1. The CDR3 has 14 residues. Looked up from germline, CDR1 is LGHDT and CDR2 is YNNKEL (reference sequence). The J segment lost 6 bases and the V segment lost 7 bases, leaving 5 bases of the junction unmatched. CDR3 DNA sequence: TGTGCCAGCACTCGACAGGGGGCTGATGAAAAACTGTTTTTT. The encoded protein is CASTRQGADEKLFF.

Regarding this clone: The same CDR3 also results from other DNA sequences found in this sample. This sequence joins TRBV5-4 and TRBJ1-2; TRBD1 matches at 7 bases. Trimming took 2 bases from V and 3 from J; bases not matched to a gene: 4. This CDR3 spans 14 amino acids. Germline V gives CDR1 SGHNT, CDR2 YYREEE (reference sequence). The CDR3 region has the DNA TGTGCCAGCAGCTTCGGAGACAGGGACTATGGCTACACCTTC. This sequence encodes CASSFGDRDYGYTF.

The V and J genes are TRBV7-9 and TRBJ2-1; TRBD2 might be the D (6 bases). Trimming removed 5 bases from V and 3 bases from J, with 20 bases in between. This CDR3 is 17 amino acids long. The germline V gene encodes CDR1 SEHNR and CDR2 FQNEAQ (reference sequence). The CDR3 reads CASSHEAGGLGYNEQFF. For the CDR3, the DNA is TGTGCCAGCAGCCACGAAGCAGGAGGGTTGGGCTACAATGAGCAGTTCTTC.

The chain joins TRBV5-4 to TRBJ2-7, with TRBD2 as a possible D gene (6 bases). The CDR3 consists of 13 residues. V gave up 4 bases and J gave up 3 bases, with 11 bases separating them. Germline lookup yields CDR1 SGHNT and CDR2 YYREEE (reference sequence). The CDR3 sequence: CASSLGLGYEQYF. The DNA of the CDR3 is TGTGCCAGCAGCCTGGGACTGGGCTACGAGCAGTACTTC.

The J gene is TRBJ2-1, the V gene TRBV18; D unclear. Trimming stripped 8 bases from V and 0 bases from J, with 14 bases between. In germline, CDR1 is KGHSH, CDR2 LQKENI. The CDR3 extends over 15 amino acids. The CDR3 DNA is TGTGCCAGCACCAAAACATGGAGCTCCTACAATGAGCAGTTCTTC. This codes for CASTKTWSSYNEQFF.

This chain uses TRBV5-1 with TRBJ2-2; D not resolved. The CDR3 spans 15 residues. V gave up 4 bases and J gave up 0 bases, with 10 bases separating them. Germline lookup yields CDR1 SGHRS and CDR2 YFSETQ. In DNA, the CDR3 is TGCGCCAGCAGCCCCGACACCGCGAACACCGGGGAGCTGTTTTTT. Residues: CASSPDTANTGELFF.

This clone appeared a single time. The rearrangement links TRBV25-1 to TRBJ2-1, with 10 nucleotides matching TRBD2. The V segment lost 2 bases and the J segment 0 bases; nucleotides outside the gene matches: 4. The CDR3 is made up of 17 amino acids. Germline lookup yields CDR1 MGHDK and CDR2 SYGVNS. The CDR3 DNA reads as TGTGCCAGCAGTGAAAAAGCGGGGGGGCGCTCCTACAATGAGCAGTTCTTC. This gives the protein CASSEKAGGRSYNEQFF.

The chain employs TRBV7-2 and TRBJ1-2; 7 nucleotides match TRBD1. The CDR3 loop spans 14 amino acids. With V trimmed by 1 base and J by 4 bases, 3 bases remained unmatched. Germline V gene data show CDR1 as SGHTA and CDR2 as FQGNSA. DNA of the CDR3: TGTGCCAGCAGCTTAGAGACAGGGCCCTATGGCTACACCTTC. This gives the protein CASSLETGPYGYTF.

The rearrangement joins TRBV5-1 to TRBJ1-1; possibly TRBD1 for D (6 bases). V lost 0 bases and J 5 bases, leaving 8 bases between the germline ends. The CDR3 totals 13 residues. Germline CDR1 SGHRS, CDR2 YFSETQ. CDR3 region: CASSLATGTEAFF. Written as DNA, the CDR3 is TGCGCCAGCAGCTTGGCGACAGGAACTGAAGCTTTCTTT.

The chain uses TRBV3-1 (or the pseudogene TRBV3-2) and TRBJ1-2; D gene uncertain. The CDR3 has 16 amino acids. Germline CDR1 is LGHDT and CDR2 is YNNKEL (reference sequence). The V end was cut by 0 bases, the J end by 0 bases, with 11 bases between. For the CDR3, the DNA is TGTGCCAGCAGCCAAGATCTACAGCCCGCTAACTATGGCTACACCTTC. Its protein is CASSQDLQPANYGYTF.

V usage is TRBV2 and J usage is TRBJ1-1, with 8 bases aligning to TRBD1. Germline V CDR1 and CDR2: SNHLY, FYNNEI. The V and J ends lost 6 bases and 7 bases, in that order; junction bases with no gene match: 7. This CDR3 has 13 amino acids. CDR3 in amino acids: CASSAGQGREAFF. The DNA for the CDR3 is TGTGCCAGCAGCGCCGGACAGGGCCGTGAAGCTTTCTTT.

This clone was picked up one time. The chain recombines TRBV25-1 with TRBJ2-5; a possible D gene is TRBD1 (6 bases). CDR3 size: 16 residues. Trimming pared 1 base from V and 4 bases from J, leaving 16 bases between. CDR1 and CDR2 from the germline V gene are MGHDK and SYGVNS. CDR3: CASSESSRGFRETQYF. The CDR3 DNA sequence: TGTGCCAGCAGTGAATCGAGCAGGGGATTTCGAGAGACCCAGTACTTC.

The CDR3: CASSPLGQGGNYGYTF. The CDR3 DNA follows: TGTGCCAGCTCACCACTCGGACAGGGGGGCAACTATGGCTACACCTTC. The V gene is TRBV18, the J gene TRBJ1-2, with 10 bases matching TRBD1. The CDR3 loop spans 16 amino acids. V was clipped by 1 base and J by 2 bases; unmatched bases: 4. CDR1 is KGHSH, CDR2 LQKENI, per germline.

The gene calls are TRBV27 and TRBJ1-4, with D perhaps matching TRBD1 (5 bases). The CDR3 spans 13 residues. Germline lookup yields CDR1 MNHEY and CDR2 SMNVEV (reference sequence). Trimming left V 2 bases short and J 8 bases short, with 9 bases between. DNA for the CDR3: TGTGCCAGCAGTTTAAACAGGAGAGAAAAACTGTTTTTT. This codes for CASSLNRREKLFF.

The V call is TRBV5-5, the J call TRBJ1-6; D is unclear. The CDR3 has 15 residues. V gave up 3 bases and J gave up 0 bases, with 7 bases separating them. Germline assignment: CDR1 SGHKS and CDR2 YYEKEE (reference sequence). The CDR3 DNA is TGTGCCAGCAGCTGGGAGAGCTCCTATAATTCACCCCTCCACTTT. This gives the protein CASSWESSYNSPLHF.

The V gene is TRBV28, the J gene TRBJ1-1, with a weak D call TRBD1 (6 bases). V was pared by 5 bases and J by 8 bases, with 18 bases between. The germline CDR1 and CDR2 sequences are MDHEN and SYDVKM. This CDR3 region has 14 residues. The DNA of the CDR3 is TGTGCCAGCAGTACGAGGGGGGGGAGCTTAGAAGCTTTCTTT. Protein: CASSTRGGSLEAFF.

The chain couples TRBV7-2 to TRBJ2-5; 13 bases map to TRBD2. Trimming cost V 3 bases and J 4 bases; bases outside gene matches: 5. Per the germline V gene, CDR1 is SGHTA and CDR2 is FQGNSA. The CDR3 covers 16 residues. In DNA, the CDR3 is TGTGCCAGCAGCTTTGTGGGACTAGCGGGGAGAGAGACCCAGTACTTC. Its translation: CASSFVGLAGRETQYF.

CDR3 sequence reads: CASSTYGNTEAFF. As DNA, the CDR3 is TGTGCCAGTAGTACCTACGGGAACACTGAAGCTTTCTTT. The chain employs TRBV19 and TRBJ1-1; D gene uncertain. The CDR3 contains 13 residues. Germline V CDR1 and CDR2: LNHDA, SQIVND (reference sequence). V was clipped by 4 bases and J by 1 base, with 7 bases between them. Supplemented by reference TRBV19 and TRBJ1-1, the full variable domain reads DGGITQSPKYLFRKEGQNVTLSCEQNLNHDAMYWYRQDPGQGLRLIYYSQIVNDFQKGDIAEGYSVSREKKESFPLTVTSAQKNPTAFYLCASSTYGNTEAFFGQGTRLTVV.